The source of this T cell receptor (beta chain) is a study of blood T cell repertoires in COVID-19. Overall study: PBMCs, B-cell-depleted T cells, or T cells were the source of the cDNA or gDNA that made up the material.

Under the authors' procedure: Estimates of nucleated cell counts were drawn from the amplification of reference gene primers. Clones were read by immunoSEQ multiplex PCR, and TCRdb kept only the in-frame ones, dropping some. Clone size and V and J calls were adopted from that table, with D and trimming inferred from the DNA. The sample consists of about 210,000 clones, around four fifths of them appearing once. During active infection, Seattle patients enrolled and were then monitored through disease. The receptor comes from a woman of 80 years or more with COVID-19, enrolled during active disease. The specimen sequenced was peripheral blood.

The CDR3 nucleotides are TGCGCCAGCAGCCCTTCCGGGACAGGGGCCCTTCATAACACTGAAGCTTTCTTT. The encoded protein is CASSPSGTGALHNTEAFF. V gene TRBV4-1 combines with J gene TRBJ1-1; 10 bases are a match to TRBD1. V was pared by 4 bases and J by 2 bases, with 13 bases of the junction left unmatched. This CDR3 comprises 18 residues. Per the germline V gene, CDR1 is MGHRA and CDR2 is YSYEKL.